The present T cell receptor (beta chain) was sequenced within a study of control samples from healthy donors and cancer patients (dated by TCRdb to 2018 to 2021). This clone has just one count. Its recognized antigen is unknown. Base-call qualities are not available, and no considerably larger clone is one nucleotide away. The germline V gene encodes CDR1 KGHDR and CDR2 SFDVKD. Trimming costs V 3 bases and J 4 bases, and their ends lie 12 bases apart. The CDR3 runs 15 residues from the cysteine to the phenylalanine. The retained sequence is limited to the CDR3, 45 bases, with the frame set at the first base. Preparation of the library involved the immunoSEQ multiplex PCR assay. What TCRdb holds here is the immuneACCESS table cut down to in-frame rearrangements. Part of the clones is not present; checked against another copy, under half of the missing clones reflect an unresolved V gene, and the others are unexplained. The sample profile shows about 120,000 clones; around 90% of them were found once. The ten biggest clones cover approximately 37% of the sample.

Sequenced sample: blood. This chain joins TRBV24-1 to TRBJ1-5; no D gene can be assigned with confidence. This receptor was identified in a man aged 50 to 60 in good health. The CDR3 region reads CATSDPPLGNQPQHF. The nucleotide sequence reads TGTGCCACCAGTGATCCCCCCCTGGGAAATCAGCCCCAGCATTTT.